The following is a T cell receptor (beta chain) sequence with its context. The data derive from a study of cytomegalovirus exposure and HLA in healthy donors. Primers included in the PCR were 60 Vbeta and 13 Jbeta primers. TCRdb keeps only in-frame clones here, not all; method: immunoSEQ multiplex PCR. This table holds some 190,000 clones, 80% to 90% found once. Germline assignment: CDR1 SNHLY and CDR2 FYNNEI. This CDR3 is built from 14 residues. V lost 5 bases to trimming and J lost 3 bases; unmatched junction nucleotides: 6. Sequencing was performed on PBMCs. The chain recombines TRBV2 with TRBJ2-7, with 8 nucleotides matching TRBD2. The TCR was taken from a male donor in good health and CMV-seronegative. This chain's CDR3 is CASSLGSGSYEQYF. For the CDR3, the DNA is TGTGCCAGCAGTCTAGGAAGCGGGAGCTACGAGCAGTACTTC.